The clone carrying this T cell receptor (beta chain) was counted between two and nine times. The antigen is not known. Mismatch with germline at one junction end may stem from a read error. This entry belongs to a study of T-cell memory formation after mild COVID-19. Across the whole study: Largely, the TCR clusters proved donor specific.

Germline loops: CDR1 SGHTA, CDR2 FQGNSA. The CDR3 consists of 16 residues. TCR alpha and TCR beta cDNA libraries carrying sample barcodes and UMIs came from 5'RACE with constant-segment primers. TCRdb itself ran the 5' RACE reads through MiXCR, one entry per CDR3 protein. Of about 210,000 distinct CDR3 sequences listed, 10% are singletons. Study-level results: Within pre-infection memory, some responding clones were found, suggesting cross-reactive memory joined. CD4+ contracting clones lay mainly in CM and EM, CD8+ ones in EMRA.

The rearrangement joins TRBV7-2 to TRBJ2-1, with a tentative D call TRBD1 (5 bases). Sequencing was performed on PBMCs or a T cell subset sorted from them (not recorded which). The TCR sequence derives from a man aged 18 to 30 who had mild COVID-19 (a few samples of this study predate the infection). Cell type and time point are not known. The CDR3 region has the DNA TGTGCTAGCAGCCCGAAGATCAGGATAGGGGCCAATGAGCAGTTCTTC. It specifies CASSPKIRIGANEQFF.